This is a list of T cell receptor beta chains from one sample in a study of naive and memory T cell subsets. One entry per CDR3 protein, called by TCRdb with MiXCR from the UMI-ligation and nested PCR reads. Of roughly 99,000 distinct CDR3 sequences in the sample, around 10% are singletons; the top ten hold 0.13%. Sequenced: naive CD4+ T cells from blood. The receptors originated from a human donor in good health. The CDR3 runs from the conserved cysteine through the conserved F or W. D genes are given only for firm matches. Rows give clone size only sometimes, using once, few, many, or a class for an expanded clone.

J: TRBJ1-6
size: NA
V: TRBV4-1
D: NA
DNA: TGCGCCAGCAGCCAAGACCGGTCACCCCTCCACTTT
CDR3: CASSQDRSPLHF

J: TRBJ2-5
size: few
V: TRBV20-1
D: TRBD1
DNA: TGCAGTGCTAGAGATTCTTACAGGGGGCGGCAAGAGACCCAGTACTTC
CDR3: CSARDSYRGRQETQYF

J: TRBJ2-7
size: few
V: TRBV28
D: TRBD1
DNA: TGTGCCAGCAGTCTCCCTGGGACAGGGGCAACCTACGAGCAGTACTTC
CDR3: CASSLPGTGATYEQYF

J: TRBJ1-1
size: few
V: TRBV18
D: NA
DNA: TGTGCCAGCTCACCGCTTGACTCCTCCAGGCACACTGAAGCTTTCTTT
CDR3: CASSPLDSSRHTEAFF

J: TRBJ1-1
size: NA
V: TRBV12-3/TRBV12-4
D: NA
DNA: TGTGCCAGCAGCGGACAGCGGAACACTGAAGCTTTCTTT
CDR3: CASSGQRNTEAFF

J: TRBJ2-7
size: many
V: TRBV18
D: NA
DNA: TGTGCCAGCTCACCGTGGGGGGTCCACGAGCAGTACTTC
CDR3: CASSPWGVHEQYF

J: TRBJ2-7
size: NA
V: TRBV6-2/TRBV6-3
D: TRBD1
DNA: TGTGCCAGCATCAAAGGCGGACAGGAATACGAGCAGTACTTC
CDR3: CASIKGGQEYEQYF

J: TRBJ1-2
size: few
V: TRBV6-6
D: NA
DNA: TGTGCCAGCATCATCAGGGCGGGGGTCCCTAACTATGGCTACACCTTC
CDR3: CASIIRAGVPNYGYTF

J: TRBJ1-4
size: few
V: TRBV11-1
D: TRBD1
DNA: TGTGCCAGCAGCGCGACAGGGTTGGGTGAAAAACTGTTTTTT
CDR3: CASSATGLGEKLFF

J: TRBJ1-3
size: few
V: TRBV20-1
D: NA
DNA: TGCAGTGCTAGAGTGGGGTCACAGGGAAACACCATATATTTT
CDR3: CSARVGSQGNTIYF

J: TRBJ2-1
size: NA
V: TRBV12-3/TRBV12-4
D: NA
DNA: TGTGCCAGCAGTTTATCCCTCGGGTCATCCGCTCAGTTCTTC
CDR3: CASSLSLGSSAQFF

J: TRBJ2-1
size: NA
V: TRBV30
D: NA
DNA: TGTGCCCGTTCCAGGGAATACAATGAGCAGTTCTTC
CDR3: CARSREYNEQFF

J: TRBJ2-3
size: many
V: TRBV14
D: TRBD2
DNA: TGTGCCAGCAGTTCGCGAACTAGCGGGAGTGTAGATACGCAGTATTTT
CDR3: CASSSRTSGSVDTQYF

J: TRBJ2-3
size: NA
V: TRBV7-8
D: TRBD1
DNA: TGTGCCAGCAGCCTCCGGGACAGGGGGAAGGATACGCAGTATTTT
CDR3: CASSLRDRGKDTQYF

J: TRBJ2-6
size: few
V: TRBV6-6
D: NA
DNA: TGTGCCACCGCGGGTGGGGCCAACGTCCTGACTTTC
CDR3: CATAGGANVLTF

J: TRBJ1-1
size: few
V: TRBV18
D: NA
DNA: TGTGCCAGCTCACCGTTTTCGAACACTGAAGCTTTCTTT
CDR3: CASSPFSNTEAFF

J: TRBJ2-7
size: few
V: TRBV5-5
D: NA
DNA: TGTGCCAGCAGCAAAGGACTCTACGAGCAGTACTTC
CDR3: CASSKGLYEQYF

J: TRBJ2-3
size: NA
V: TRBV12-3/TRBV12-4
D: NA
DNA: TGTGCCAGCAGATCAGGACTTGGCGCAGATACGCAGTATTTT
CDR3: CASRSGLGADTQYF

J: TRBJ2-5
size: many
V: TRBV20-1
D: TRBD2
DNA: TGCAGTGCTATTGGGACTAGAGACCAAGAGACCCAGTACTTC
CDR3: CSAIGTRDQETQYF

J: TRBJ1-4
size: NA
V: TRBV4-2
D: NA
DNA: TGTGCCAGCAACAGGCAGGCAAATGAAAAACTGTTTTTT
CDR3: CASNRQANEKLFF

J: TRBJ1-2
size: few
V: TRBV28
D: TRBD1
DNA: TGTGCCAGCAGGTCCACCGGGACAGCCGTAGGTGGCTACACCTTC
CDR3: CASRSTGTAVGGYTF

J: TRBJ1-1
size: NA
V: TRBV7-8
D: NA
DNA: TGTGCCAGCAGCCAAGCCTTGGGCGCTGAAGCTTTCTTT
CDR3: CASSQALGAEAFF

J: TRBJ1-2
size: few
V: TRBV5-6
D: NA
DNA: TGTGCCAGCAGCTTGGCGGCCCCAGCAGGGGATGGCTACACCTTC
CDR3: CASSLAAPAGDGYTF

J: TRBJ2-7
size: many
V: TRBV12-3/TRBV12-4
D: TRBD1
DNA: TGTGCCAGCAGTTTGGACAGGGGAACCTACGAGCAGTACTTC
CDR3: CASSLDRGTYEQYF

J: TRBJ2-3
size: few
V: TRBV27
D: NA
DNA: TGTGCCAGCAGTAAAAAGCCCGTGTGGGACCCAGATACGCAGTATTTT
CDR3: CASSKKPVWDPDTQYF

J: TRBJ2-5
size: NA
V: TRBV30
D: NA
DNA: TGTGCCTGGAAAACAGGGACCGGAAAAGAGACCCAGTACTTC
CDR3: CAWKTGTGKETQYF

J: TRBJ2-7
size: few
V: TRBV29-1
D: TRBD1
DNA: TGCAGCGTTGAAGATAAGGGGGCGGCCCTAACCTACGAGCAGTACTTC
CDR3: CSVEDKGAALTYEQYF

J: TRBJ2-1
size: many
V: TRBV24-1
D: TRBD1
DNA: TGTGCCACCAGTGATTCCGGGACAGACCCCCACAATGAGCAGTTCTTC
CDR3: CATSDSGTDPHNEQFF

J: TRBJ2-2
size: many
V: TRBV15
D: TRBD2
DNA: TGTGCCACCAGCAGAATCTCTAATCCGGGGGGGCGAGCCGGGGAGCTGTTTTTT
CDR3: CATSRISNPGGRAGELFF

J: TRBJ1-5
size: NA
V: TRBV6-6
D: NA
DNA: TGTGCCAGCAGTTACAGAGGGGCTAGCAATCAGCCCCAGCATTTT
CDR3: CASSYRGASNQPQHF

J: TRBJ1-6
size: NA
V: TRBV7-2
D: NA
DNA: TGTGCCAGCAGCTTAGTAGAGGGAACAACACCCCTCCACTTT
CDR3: CASSLVEGTTPLHF

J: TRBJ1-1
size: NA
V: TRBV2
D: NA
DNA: TGTGCCAGCAGCCCCTTAAGCACGAAATCTGAAGCTTTCTTT
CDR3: CASSPLSTKSEAFF

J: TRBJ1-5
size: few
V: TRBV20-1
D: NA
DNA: TGCAGTGCTAGAGCCCGGACAGCTATCAATCAGCCCCAGCATTTT
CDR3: CSARARTAINQPQHF

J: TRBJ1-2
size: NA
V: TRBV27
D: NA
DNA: TGTGCCAGCAGTTTAAACGACAGGAGTGGTCGCGGCTACACCTTC
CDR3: CASSLNDRSGRGYTF

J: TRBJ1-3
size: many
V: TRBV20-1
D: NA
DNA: TGCAGTGCTGAGGGACTAGGTCACACCATATATTTT
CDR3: CSAEGLGHTIYF

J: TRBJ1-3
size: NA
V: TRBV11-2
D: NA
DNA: TGTGCCAGCAGCTTCCTAGGGGGGACCTCTGGAAACACCATATATTTT
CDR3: CASSFLGGTSGNTIYF

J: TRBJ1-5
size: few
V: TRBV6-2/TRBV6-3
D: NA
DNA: TGTGCCAGCCAGCCCTCTAATAGCAATCAGCCCCAGCATTTT
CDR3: CASQPSNSNQPQHF